This T cell receptor (beta chain) was captured in a study of blood T cell repertoires in COVID-19. Study summary: The United States, Italy and Spain provided the acute and convalescent COVID-19 samples.

Germline trimming cut 5 bases from V and 7 bases from J; bases unmatched to any gene: 2. The germline CDR1 and CDR2 sequences are SGHTA and FQGNSA. This CDR3 region has 12 residues. In the original processing: Reference gene primer amplification gave nucleated cell count estimates. TCRdb's copy holds only in-frame clones and misses some; the assay was immunoSEQ multiplex PCR. That table furnishes V, J and clone size, whereas the DNA furnished D and trimming. Among 280,000 or so clones listed, approximately 88% were seen once. Sequences were obtained from peripheral blood. The source is a man aged 18 to 35 with active or convalescent COVID-19. The V and J genes are TRBV7-2 and TRBJ2-5, with 9 bases lining up with TRBD1. The CDR3 DNA reads as TGTGCCAGCAGCCCGGACAGGGGGACCCAGTACTTC. Protein: CASSPDRGTQYF.